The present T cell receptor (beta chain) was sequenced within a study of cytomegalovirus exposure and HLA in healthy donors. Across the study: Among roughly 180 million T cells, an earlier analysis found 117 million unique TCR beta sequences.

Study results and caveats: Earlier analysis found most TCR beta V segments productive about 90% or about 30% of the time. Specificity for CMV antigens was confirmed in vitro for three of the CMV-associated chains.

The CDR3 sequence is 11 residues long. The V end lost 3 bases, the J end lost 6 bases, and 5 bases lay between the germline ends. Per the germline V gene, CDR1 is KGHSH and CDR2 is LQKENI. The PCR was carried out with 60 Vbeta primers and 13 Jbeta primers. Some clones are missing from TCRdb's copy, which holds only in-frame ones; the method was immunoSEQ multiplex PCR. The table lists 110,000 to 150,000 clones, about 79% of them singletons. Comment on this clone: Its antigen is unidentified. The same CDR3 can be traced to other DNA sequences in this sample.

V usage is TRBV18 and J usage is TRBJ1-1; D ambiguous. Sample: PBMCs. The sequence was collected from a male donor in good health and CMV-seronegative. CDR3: CASSPGAEAFF. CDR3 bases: TGTGCCAGCTCACCGGGCGCTGAAGCTTTCTTT.